This T cell receptor (beta chain) was sequenced for a study of follicular helper T cells after annual influenza vaccination. Documented time point: 2014-2015 season, pre-vaccination. V trimming: 5 bases; J trimming: 0 bases; junction bases outside the gene matches: 3. Looked up from germline, CDR1 is SEHNR and CDR2 is FQNEAQ (reference sequence). CDR3 length: 15 amino acids. Repertoires were generated with immunoSEQ multiplex PCR, while TCRdb's copy carries only in-frame clones and drops some. The sample lists approximately 30,000 clones, roughly 80% occurring once. The sequence was collected from an adult who received the influenza vaccine. Sequenced here: CXCR5+ CD38- circulating T follicular helper cells from blood, sampled on the day of influenza vaccination. The subset: circulating Tfh, non-naive CD4+CXCR5+PD-1+ (ICOS+CD38+ or ICOS-CD38-). This chain connects TRBV7-9 to TRBJ1-4; 7 nucleotides line up with TRBD1. The CDR3 nucleotides are TGTGCCAGCAGCGCCGGACAGGCAACTAATGAAAAACTGTTTTTT. Translating it yields CASSAGQATNEKLFF.